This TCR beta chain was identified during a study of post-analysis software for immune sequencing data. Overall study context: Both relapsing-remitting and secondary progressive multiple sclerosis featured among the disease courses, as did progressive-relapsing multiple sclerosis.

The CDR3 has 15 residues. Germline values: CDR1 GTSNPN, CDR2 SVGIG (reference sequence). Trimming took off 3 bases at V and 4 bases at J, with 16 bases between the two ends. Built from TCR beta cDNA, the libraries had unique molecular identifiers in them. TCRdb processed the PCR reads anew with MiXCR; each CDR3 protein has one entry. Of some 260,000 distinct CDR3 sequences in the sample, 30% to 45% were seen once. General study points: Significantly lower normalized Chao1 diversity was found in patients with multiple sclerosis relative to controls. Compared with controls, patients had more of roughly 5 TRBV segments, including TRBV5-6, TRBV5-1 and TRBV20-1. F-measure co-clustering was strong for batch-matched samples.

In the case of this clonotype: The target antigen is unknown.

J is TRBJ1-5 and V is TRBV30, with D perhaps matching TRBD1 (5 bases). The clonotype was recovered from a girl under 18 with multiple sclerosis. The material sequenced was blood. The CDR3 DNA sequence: TGTGCCTGGAGAGATCCGGGACGCCGAAATCAGCCCCAGCATTTT. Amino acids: CAWRDPGRRNQPQHF.